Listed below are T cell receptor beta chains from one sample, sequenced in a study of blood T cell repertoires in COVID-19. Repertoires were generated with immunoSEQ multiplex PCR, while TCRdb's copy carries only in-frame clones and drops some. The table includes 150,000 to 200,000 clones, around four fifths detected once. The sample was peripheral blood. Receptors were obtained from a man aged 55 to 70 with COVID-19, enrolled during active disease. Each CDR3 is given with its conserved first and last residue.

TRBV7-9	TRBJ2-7	CASTYSNSYEQYF
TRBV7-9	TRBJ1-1	CASSLTQALAFF
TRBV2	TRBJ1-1	CASRGQGGITEAFF
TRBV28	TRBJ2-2	CASSTPTGAVTGELFF
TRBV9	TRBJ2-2	CASSVEAGGGGELFF
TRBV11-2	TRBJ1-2	CASSLERQFYGYTF
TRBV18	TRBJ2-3	CASSRGTTLTDTQYF
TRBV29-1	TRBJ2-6	CSVGGGANVLTF
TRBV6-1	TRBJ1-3	CASSESTEVWTIYF
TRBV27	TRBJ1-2	CASSIGTEYGYTF
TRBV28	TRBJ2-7	CASSSGLVEQYF
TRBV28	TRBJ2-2	CASSLLGRDTGELFF
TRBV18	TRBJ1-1	CASSRPRQGLRMNTEAFF
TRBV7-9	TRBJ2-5	CASSPGLAWAETQYF
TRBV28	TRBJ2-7	CASSYFGGRTNNEQYF
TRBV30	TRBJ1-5	CAWSARTGNQPQHF
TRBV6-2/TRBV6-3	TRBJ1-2	CASSPDRLYGYTF
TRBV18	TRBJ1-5	CASSSDRNQPQHF
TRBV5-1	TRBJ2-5	CASTSGKTQYF
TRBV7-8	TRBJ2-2	CASSLVGTVNTGELFF
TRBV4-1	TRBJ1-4	CASSAMPTSTNEKLFF
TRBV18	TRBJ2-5	CASSPRLAREETQYF
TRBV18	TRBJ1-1	CASSPGLSTEAFF
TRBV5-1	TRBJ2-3	CASSLGRTGGQDTQYF
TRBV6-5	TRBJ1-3	CASRTGGPGNTIYF
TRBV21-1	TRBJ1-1	CASTEGTGANTEAFF
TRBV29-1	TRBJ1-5	CSVGLAGGNQPQHF
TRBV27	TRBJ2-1	CASRGLAGGEYEQFF
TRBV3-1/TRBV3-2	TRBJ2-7	CASSDTGTSGEQYF
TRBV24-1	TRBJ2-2	CATSERERGTGELFF
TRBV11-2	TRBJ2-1	CASSPLTSGIVNEQFF
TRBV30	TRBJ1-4	CAWSDNREANEKLFF
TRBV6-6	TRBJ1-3	CASSYSAPGNTIYF
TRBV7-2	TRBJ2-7	CASSLRGPGYEQYF
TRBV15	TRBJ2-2	CATSRGGTDTGELFF
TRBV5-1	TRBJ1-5	CASSLGQGVSQPQHF
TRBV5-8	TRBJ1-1	CASSLAGGNTEAFF
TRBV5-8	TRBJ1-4	CASSRLSANEKLFF
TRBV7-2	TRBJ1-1	CASSFNGQVNTEAFF
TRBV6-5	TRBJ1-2	CASRPSPGANYGYTF
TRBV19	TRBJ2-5	CASSLSGRAWETQYF
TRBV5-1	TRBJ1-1	CASSSHPLQGANTEAFF
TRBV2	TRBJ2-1	CASTREARGSYNEQFF
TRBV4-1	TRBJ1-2	CASSQDPYNYGYTF